The 10 T cell receptor beta chains reported below all come from one sample, sequenced in a study of blood T cell repertoires in COVID-19. Only in-frame clones appear in the TCRdb table, and some are missing; sequencing was by immunoSEQ multiplex PCR. The top ten clones hold approximately 9% of a sample with about 300,000 clones, under 90% of them seen once. The sample was peripheral blood. These receptor sequences come from a woman aged 45-60 years who had recovered from COVID-19.

This clone has just one count. The chain combines TRBV19 with TRBJ2-5; D possibly corresponds to TRBD2 (6 bases). Germline V gene sequence: CDR1 LNHDA, CDR2 SQIVND (reference sequence). V lost 9 bases, J lost 5 bases, and 22 bases lay in between. This CDR3 has 15 residues. CDR3 region: CASRTRGGVGETQYF. CDR3 DNA: TGTGCCAGCCGCACCCGGGGCGGGGTGGGGGAGACCCAGTACTTC.

The chain links TRBV10-3 to TRBJ1-3, with 8 nucleotides matching TRBD1. The CDR3 is 15 residues long. Germline-derived CDR1 and CDR2 are ENHRY and SYGVKD. V lost 6 bases and J lost 2; bases outside the gene matches: 6. CDR3 protein: CAIRGQGATGNTIYF. The DNA of the CDR3 is TGTGCCATCAGGGGGCAGGGGGCTACTGGAAACACCATATATTTT.

This clone occurred once. The chain is built from TRBV19 and TRBJ1-1; the D gene is possibly TRBD1 (5 bases). The CDR3 covers 14 residues. The V gene lost 3 bases and the J gene lost 5 bases, with 13 bases spanning the gap. Germline values: CDR1 LNHDA, CDR2 SQIVND (reference sequence). CDR3 amino acids: CASSIIKGDTEAFF. As DNA, the CDR3 is TGTGCCAGTAGTATCATCAAAGGGGATACTGAAGCTTTCTTT.

The gene calls are TRBV19 and TRBJ2-7; a possible D gene is TRBD2 (6 bases). The CDR3 runs to 13 residues. V gave up 9 bases and J gave up 5 bases, with 17 bases separating them. The germline CDR1 and CDR2 sequences are LNHDA and SQIVND (reference sequence). The CDR3 reads CASSDYLGDEQYF. The DNA for the CDR3 is TGTGCCAGCTCGGACTATTTAGGGGACGAGCAGTACTTC.

The rearrangement uses TRBV19 and TRBJ1-6; D call uncertain. Trimming shortened V by 0 bases and J by 10 bases, and 19 bases separated the two germline ends. The CDR3 has 17 residues. Germline V CDR1 and CDR2: LNHDA, SQIVND (reference sequence). The chain's CDR3 is CASSIDPARATTSPLHF. The CDR3 DNA reads as TGTGCCAGTAGTATAGATCCCGCCCGTGCTACCACCTCACCCCTCCACTTT.

The chain couples TRBV19 to TRBJ2-3; D is possibly TRBD1 (5 bases). This CDR3 spans 15 amino acids. From germline, CDR1 is LNHDA and CDR2 SQIVND (reference sequence). V was trimmed by 6 bases and J by 2 bases, leaving 15 bases between them. CDR3 region: CASSDGSGPTDTQYF. The CDR3, as DNA: TGTGCCAGTAGCGACGGGTCAGGGCCCACAGATACGCAGTATTTT.

Regarding this clone: The sample carries other DNA sequences with the same CDR3. The chain combines TRBV18 with TRBJ1-2; D not certain. The CDR3 covers 13 residues. Trimming took off 6 bases at V and 3 bases at J, with 11 bases between the two ends. Germline assignment: CDR1 KGHSH and CDR2 LQKENI. CDR3 loop: CASSPGEDYGYTF. In DNA form, the CDR3 reads TGTGCCAGCTCGCCTGGGGAGGACTATGGCTACACCTTC.

This clone turned up a few times. The genes are TRBV7-3 and TRBJ2-3; 8 positions match TRBD2. The germline CDR1 and CDR2 sequences are SGHTA and FQGTGA. Trimming removed 2 bases from V and 2 bases from J; junction bases left unmatched: 6. CDR3 length equals 16 residues. This CDR3 reads CASSLGLAGYTDTQYF. Here the CDR3 DNA reads TGTGCCAGCAGCTTAGGGTTAGCGGGGTACACAGATACGCAGTATTTT.

The genes are TRBV19 and TRBJ2-3, with D hard to call. The CDR3 is 14 amino acids. CDR1 is LNHDA and CDR2 is SQIVND in the germline V gene (reference sequence). With 7 bases removed from V and 1 base from J, the gap between germline ends came to 12 bases. The CDR3 region is CASKVGAGTDTQYF. The CDR3 DNA reads as TGTGCCAGTAAAGTGGGCGCCGGCACAGATACGCAGTATTTT.

The V call is TRBV28, the J call TRBJ2-7; D might be TRBD2 (5 bases). There are 14 residues in the CDR3. V shed 4 bases and J shed 4 bases, with 14 bases lying between them. Germline lookup yields CDR1 MDHEN and CDR2 SYDVKM. The CDR3 bases are TGTGCCAGCAGTTCCCAACCTAGGGAGTACGAGCAGTACTTC. Translating it yields CASSSQPREYEQYF.